The rows below give T cell receptor beta chains drawn from one sample of a study of shared clonotypes between healthy human individuals. The repertoire was sequenced with immunoSEQ multiplex PCR; TCRdb's copy has only in-frame clones and lacks some. Here the sample spans fewer than 3 million clones, around 93% being singletons. Source material: naive CD4+ T cells from PBMCs. Source of these receptors: a young man in good health. Some clones in this sample may be carry-over from other donors' samples. Both conserved end residues are part of each CDR3. Fields, in order: J gene, V gene, CDR3 protein.

J gene: TRBJ1-3
V gene: TRBV7-2
CDR3 protein: CASSLAGTGGNTIYF

J gene: TRBJ2-7
V gene: TRBV6-5
CDR3 protein: CASSLLVYHEQYF

J gene: TRBJ1-5
V gene: TRBV18
CDR3 protein: CASSPQQDYNQPQHF

J gene: TRBJ2-3
V gene: TRBV2
CDR3 protein: CASGLAGATDTQYF

J gene: TRBJ1-2
V gene: TRBV15
CDR3 protein: CATSRDFLLGTGLDGYTF

J gene: TRBJ2-7
V gene: TRBV6-6
CDR3 protein: CASLRTGTYEQYF

J gene: TRBJ1-2
V gene: TRBV7-2
CDR3 protein: CASSLEGYGYTF

J gene: TRBJ2-3
V gene: TRBV10-3
CDR3 protein: CAISLGGRGDTQYF

J gene: TRBJ1-5
V gene: TRBV19
CDR3 protein: CASSIGRRNGQPQHF

J gene: TRBJ2-7
V gene: TRBV7-2
CDR3 protein: CASSLGMGEQYF

J gene: TRBJ1-4
V gene: TRBV2
CDR3 protein: CASSFLGNEKLFF

J gene: TRBJ2-5
V gene: TRBV5-1
CDR3 protein: CASSPGHSYQETQYF

J gene: TRBJ2-7
V gene: TRBV19
CDR3 protein: CASSAQRSYEQYF

J gene: TRBJ1-6
V gene: TRBV28
CDR3 protein: CASSPQAGNSPLHF

J gene: TRBJ1-1
V gene: TRBV5-1
CDR3 protein: CASSSRTDRTEAFF

J gene: TRBJ1-1
V gene: TRBV18
CDR3 protein: CASSPVGVVTGAEAFF

J gene: TRBJ2-7
V gene: TRBV28
CDR3 protein: CASSLQGYEQYF

J gene: TRBJ2-3
V gene: TRBV28
CDR3 protein: CASSLTGLADTSDTQYF

J gene: TRBJ1-2
V gene: TRBV9
CDR3 protein: CASSVQGYGYTF

J gene: TRBJ2-3
V gene: TRBV7-3
CDR3 protein: CASSWVEKDTQYF

J gene: TRBJ2-3
V gene: TRBV5-1
CDR3 protein: CASSESRGDTQYF

J gene: TRBJ2-3
V gene: TRBV29-1
CDR3 protein: CSVSGGSSTDTQYF

J gene: TRBJ1-2
V gene: TRBV4-1
CDR3 protein: CASSRPFSGYTF